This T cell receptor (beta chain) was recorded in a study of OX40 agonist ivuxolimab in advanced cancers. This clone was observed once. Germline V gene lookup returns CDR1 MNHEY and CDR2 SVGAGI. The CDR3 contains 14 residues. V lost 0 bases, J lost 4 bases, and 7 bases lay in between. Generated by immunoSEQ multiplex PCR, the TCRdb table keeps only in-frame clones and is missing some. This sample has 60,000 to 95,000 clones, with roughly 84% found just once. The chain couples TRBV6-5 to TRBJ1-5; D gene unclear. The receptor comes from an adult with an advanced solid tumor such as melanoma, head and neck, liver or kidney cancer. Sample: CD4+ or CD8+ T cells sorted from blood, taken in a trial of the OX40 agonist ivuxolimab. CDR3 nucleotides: TGTGCCAGCAGTTACTCATATAATAATCAGCCCCAGCATTTT. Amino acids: CASSYSYNNQPQHF.